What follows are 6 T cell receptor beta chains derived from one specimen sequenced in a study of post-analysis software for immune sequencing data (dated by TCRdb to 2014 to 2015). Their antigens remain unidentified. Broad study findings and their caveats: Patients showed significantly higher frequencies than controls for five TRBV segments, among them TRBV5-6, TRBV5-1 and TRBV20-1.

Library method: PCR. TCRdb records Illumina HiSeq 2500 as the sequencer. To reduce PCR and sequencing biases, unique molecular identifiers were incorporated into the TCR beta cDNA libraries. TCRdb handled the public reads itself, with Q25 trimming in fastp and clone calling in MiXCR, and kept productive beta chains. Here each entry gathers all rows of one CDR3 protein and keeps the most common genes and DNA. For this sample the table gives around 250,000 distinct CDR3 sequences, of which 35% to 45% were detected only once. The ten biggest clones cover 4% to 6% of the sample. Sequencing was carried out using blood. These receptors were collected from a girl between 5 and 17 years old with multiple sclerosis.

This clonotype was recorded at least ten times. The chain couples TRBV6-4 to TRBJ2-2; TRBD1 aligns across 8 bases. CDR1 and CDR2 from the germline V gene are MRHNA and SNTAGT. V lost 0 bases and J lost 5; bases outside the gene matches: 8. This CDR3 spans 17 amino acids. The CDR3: CASSDSRQGAHTGELFF. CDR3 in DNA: TGTGCCAGCAGTGACTCGAGGCAGGGGGCGCATACCGGGGAGCTGTTTTTT.

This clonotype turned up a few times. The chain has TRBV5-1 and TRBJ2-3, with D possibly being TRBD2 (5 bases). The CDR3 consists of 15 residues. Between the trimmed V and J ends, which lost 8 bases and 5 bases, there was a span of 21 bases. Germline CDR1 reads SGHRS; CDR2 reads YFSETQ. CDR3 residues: CARETGRGYQDTQYF. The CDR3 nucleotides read TGCGCCAGGGAGACGGGCCGCGGGTATCAAGATACGCAGTATTTT.

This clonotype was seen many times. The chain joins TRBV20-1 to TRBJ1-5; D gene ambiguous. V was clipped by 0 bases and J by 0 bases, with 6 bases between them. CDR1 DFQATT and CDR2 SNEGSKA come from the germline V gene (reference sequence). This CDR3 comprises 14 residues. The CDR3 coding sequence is TGCAGTGCTAGAGACTCTTATAGCAATCAGCCCCAGCATTTT. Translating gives CSARDSYSNQPQHF.

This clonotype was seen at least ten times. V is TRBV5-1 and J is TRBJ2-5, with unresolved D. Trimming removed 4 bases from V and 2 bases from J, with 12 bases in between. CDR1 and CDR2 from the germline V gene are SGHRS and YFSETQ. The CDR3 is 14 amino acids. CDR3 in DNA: TGCGCCAGCAGCCCAGGATCCTTGCAAGAGACCCAGTACTTC. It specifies CASSPGSLQETQYF.

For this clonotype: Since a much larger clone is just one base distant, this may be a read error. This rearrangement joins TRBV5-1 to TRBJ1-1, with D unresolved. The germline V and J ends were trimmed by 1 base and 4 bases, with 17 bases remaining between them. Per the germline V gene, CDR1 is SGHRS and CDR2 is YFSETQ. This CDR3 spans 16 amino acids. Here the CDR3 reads CASSLRAGYYSTEAFF. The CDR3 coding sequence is TGCGCCAGCAGCTTGAGGGCAGGCTATTATAGCACTGAAGCTTTCTTT.

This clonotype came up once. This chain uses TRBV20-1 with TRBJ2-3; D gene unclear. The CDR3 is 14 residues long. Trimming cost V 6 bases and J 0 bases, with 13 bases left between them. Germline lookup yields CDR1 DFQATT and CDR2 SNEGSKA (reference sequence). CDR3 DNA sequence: TGCAGTGCCCCTCTTGGCGATAGCACAGATACGCAGTATTTT. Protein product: CSAPLGDSTDTQYF.